These T cell receptor beta chains were read from a single sample in a study of blood T cell repertoires in COVID-19. Sequencing was performed with immunoSEQ multiplex PCR; in TCRdb, only in-frame clones are kept and a portion is missing. The sample has about 60,000 clones; roughly 84% are singletons. Sequencing was done on a sample of peripheral blood. These receptors came from a man in his thirties or forties with COVID-19, enrolled during active disease. The CDR3 runs from the conserved cysteine through the conserved F or W. D genes are given only for firm matches. Clone size is not always given. Where it is, it says once, few, many or a class for expanded clones.

J: TRBJ2-6
size: -
length: 20
D: TRBD1
V: TRBV3-1/TRBV3-2
CDR3: CASSRQLWTGRSPGANVLTF

J: TRBJ1-4
size: -
length: 14
D: TRBD1
V: TRBV5-4
CDR3: CASSLGQENEKLFF

J: TRBJ1-1
size: -
length: 13
D: TRBD1
V: TRBV10-3
CDR3: CAIRPTGETEAFF

J: TRBJ2-2
size: -
length: 16
D: TRBD2
V: TRBV7-9
CDR3: CASTPRGDSNTGELFF

J: TRBJ2-7
size: once
length: 16
D: TRBD2
V: TRBV10-3
CDR3: CAISEPGLAGGYEQYF

J: TRBJ2-1
size: few
length: 16
D: TRBD1
V: TRBV28
CDR3: CASSLYGDRGSHEQFF

J: TRBJ1-2
size: -
length: 16
D: -
V: TRBV19
CDR3: CASSMAGGALGYGYTF

J: TRBJ2-1
size: -
length: 15
D: TRBD1
V: TRBV24-1
CDR3: CATGTGGGIYNEQFF

J: TRBJ1-1
size: -
length: 14
D: -
V: TRBV4-3
CDR3: CASSGVGMNTEAFF

J: TRBJ1-1
size: once
length: 16
D: TRBD1
V: TRBV15
CDR3: CATSRVPGGVGTEAFF

J: TRBJ1-5
size: -
length: 14
D: TRBD1
V: TRBV18
CDR3: CASSLDRVNQPQHF

J: TRBJ2-6
size: -
length: 18
D: -
V: TRBV9
CDR3: CASSVAGLEKAGANVLTF

J: TRBJ2-7
size: -
length: 16
D: TRBD2
V: TRBV5-4
CDR3: CASSGGLAGGDGEQYF

J: TRBJ1-6
size: -
length: 15
D: -
V: TRBV28
CDR3: CASSLGGKGNSPLHF

J: TRBJ2-7
size: -
length: 15
D: TRBD2
V: TRBV5-1
CDR3: CASSSDGTSYYEQYF

J: TRBJ2-7
size: -
length: 13
D: -
V: TRBV28
CDR3: CASSRTPSYEQYF

J: TRBJ2-7
size: -
length: 15
D: TRBD1
V: TRBV15
CDR3: CATSRQTGGLGEQYF

J: TRBJ2-5
size: -
length: 17
D: TRBD2
V: TRBV2
CDR3: CASSAARLAGVGGTQYF

J: TRBJ2-7
size: -
length: 15
D: -
V: TRBV9
CDR3: CASSQSYGGQYEQYF

J: TRBJ2-1
size: -
length: 14
D: TRBD1
V: TRBV4-2
CDR3: CASSRTQGDSEQFF

J: TRBJ2-7
size: -
length: 13
D: -
V: TRBV7-2
CDR3: CASSPQQGYEQYF

J: TRBJ2-2
size: -
length: 17
D: -
V: TRBV5-1
CDR3: CASNPPSRAGVTGELFF

J: TRBJ1-1
size: -
length: 14
D: -
V: TRBV27
CDR3: CASSIQGLNTEAFF

J: TRBJ1-2
size: -
length: 14
D: TRBD1
V: TRBV6-2/TRBV6-3
CDR3: CASSYSGTGNGYTF

J: TRBJ2-1
size: -
length: 15
D: TRBD2
V: TRBV5-1
CDR3: CASSSTSGSRNEQFF

J: TRBJ2-7
size: -
length: 16
D: -
V: TRBV11-2
CDR3: CASSLYVGEGSYEQYF

J: TRBJ2-5
size: -
length: 13
D: TRBD2
V: TRBV10-3
CDR3: CAISALASGLIDF

J: TRBJ1-5
size: -
length: 13
D: -
V: TRBV28
CDR3: CASSLRGDQPQHF

J: TRBJ1-1
size: -
length: 16
D: TRBD1
V: TRBV30
CDR3: CAWSVPATGSAGEAFF

J: TRBJ2-7
size: -
length: 15
D: -
V: TRBV4-3
CDR3: CASSQDLGVPYEQYF

J: TRBJ1-1
size: -
length: 12
D: -
V: TRBV11-2
CDR3: CASSLEATEAFF

J: TRBJ2-3
size: -
length: 15
D: -
V: TRBV5-6
CDR3: CASSSTRDGDNTQYF

J: TRBJ2-7
size: -
length: 16
D: TRBD2
V: TRBV5-1
CDR3: CASSPGETSGRYEQYF